Here is one TCR beta chain with its context. No antigen is known for it. V shed 7 bases, J shed 7 bases, and the junction held 13 bases outside the gene matches. CDR1 MNHEY and CDR2 SMNVEV come from the germline V gene (reference sequence). There are 15 residues in the CDR3. This sample was taken from a study of cytomegalovirus exposure and HLA in healthy donors. Overall study findings and caveats: Other equally common chains were less clonally expanded than HLA-associated TCR beta chains, a later analysis showed. Information on immune exposure was restricted to one variable (CMV serostatus). TCR beta chains numbering more than 150 were designated cytomegalovirus-associated.

In the PCR, 60 Vbeta and 13 Jbeta primers were used. Produced via immunoSEQ multiplex PCR; TCRdb's table is partial and in-frame only. The data show around 110,000 clones, 70% to 80% seen once. Nominal health characterized the donors when sampled, though unrecorded immune exposures were likely. The chain has TRBV27 and TRBJ1-2, with 9 bases identical to TRBD1. The clonotype comes from a man younger than 45 in good health and CMV-seropositive. The specimen was PBMCs. The CDR3 DNA sequence: TGTGCCAGCACTCTCGGGACAGGGAGAATGGGTGGCTACACCTTC. It codes for CASTLGTGRMGGYTF.